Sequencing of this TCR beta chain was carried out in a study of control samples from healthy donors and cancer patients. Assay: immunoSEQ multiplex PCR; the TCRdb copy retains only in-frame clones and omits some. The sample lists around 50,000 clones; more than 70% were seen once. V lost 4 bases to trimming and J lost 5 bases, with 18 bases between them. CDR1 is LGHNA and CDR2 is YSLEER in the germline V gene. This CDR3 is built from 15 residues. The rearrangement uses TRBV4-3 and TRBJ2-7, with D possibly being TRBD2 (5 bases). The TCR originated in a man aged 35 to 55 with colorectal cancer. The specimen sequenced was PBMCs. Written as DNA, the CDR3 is TGCGCCAGCAGCCTTACCGTTGGCCGGGATGACGAGCAGTACTTC. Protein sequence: CASSLTVGRDDEQYF.